The text below deals with one TCR beta chain. Its antigen is still unknown. Trimming took 4 bases from V and 9 from J; bases not matched to a gene: 8. The CDR3 loop spans 14 amino acids. The germline gives CDR1 MDHEN, CDR2 SYDVKM. The source of the sample is a study of cytomegalovirus exposure and HLA in healthy donors. Study results and limitations: Later analysis identified a missense DCLRE1C variant that was linked to TCR beta V- and J-gene trimming.

Primers for the PCR totalled 60 Vbeta and 13 Jbeta. Repertoires were generated with immunoSEQ multiplex PCR, while TCRdb's copy carries only in-frame clones and drops some. The sample data list 100,000 to 150,000 clones. This chain uses TRBV28 with TRBJ1-1, with 10 nucleotides matching TRBD1. Sequences were obtained from PBMCs. This clonotype was obtained from a man between 18 and 35 years old in good health and CMV-seronegative. CDR3 coding DNA: TGTGCCAGCAGTTCGCCGGGACAGGGGATTCAAGCTTTCTTT. It specifies CASSSPGQGIQAFF.